This T cell receptor (beta chain) comes out of a study of blood T cell repertoires in COVID-19. Study summary: From the United States, Italy and Spain came samples of acute and convalescent COVID-19. Nucleic acid was either cDNA or gDNA, and it came from T cells, B-cell-depleted T cells, or PBMCs.

This clone turned up a few times. Source study methods: Reference gene primer amplification in the assay estimated nucleated cell counts. Only in-frame clones appear in the TCRdb table, and some are missing; sequencing was by immunoSEQ multiplex PCR. Clonal size and the V and J genes are those of that table, whereas D and trimming came from the DNA. Of approximately 100,000 clones detected, 88% appear once; the ten largest clones hold 3.5%. CDR1 is SGDLS, CDR2 YYNGEE, per germline. The CDR3 is 17 residues long. J gave up 5 bases and V 0 bases, and 11 bases lay outside the gene matches. This clonotype originated in a human donor in a cohort sampled during active COVID-19. V and J are TRBV9 and TRBJ2-5; TRBD1 agrees at 9 bases. Input material: peripheral blood. The CDR3 bases are TGTGCCAGCAGCGTAGCTCCGGGACAGGGAGTCGGTGAGACCCAGTACTTC. Translated: CASSVAPGQGVGETQYF.